The present TCR beta chain was sequenced within a study of blood T cells in healthy people across ages. Notes on the study in general: Age brought a roughly linear fall in TCR beta diversity measured per million T cells.

Through a sample-barcoded 5' primer and a J-beta primer mix, a second PCR was run for roughly 7 to 11 cycles. MiXCR was run by TCRdb on the 5' RACE reads, yielding one entry per CDR3 protein. This sample yields hundreds of thousands of distinct CDR3 sequences, of which approximately 59% are seen a single time; 30% to 45% belongs to the top ten. Peripheral blood, approximately 10 milliliters per donor, was collected. Isolated per sample were at least 6.5 million PBMCs. As regards this clonotype: Its antigen is not identified.

Trimming stripped 7 bases from V and 0 bases from J, with 9 bases between. Germline values: CDR1 SNHLY, CDR2 FYNNEI. This CDR3 has 14 amino acids. The sample taken for sequencing was blood. The chain has TRBV2 and TRBJ2-2, with TRBD2 as a possible D gene (6 bases). The sequence was collected from a man aged 55 to 70 in good health. The CDR3 nucleotides read TGTGCCAGCAATGGGGGGTCGAACACCGGGGAGCTGTTTTTT. Its translation: CASNGGSNTGELFF.